Following are 10 T cell receptor beta chains from one sample sequenced in a study of CD8 T cells in Susac syndrome. RNA totalling roughly 0.45 to 1 ug underwent reverse transcription with random hexamers. TCRdb re-derived calls from the immunoSEQ multiplex PCR reads in MiXCR, one entry per CDR3 protein. The table records 230,000 or so distinct CDR3 sequences, about 95% of them present only once. The material sequenced was CD4+ T cells from PBMCs. The receptor set was obtained from a human donor with multiple sclerosis.

J is TRBJ2-5 and V is TRBV5-4; 11 positions agree with TRBD2. The length of the CDR3 is 14 residues. Losses at the gene ends were 4 bases for V and 3 bases for J; bases not matched to a gene: 2. Germline CDR1 and CDR2: SGHNT and YYREEE (reference sequence). Here the CDR3 reads CASSIAGGEETQYF. For the CDR3, the DNA is TGTGCCAGCAGCATAGCGGGAGGGGAAGAGACCCAGTACTTC.

The rearrangement joins TRBV29-1 to TRBJ1-3; TRBD1 might be the D (6 bases). The length of the CDR3 is 12 residues. Germline V lookup: CDR1 SQVTM, CDR2 ANQGSEA. Trimming cost V 6 bases and J 2 bases, with 8 bases left between them. CDR3 amino acids: CSVRTAGNTIYF. The CDR3 DNA follows: TGCAGCGTCCGGACAGCTGGAAACACCATATATTTT.

This chain links TRBV7-9 with TRBJ2-3, with D hard to call. Trimming left V 6 bases short and J 3 bases short, with 7 bases between. Germline V gives CDR1 SEHNR, CDR2 FQNEAQ (reference sequence). The CDR3 contains 12 residues. In DNA, the CDR3 is TGTGCCAGCAGATCAGAGACAGATACGCAGTATTTT. Encoded protein: CASRSETDTQYF.

CDR3: CASSLASGGDQETQYF. Here the CDR3 DNA reads TGTGCCAGCAGCTTAGCTAGCGGGGGCGACCAAGAGACCCAGTACTTC. The genes are TRBV11-3 and TRBJ2-5, with 10 bases that match TRBD2. Trimming took 1 base from V and 0 from J; bases not matched to a gene: 2. This CDR3 is built from 16 residues. Per germline, CDR1 SGHNT and CDR2 YENEEA.

This clonotype was counted only a few times. V usage is TRBV29-1 and J usage is TRBJ2-5; the D is unclear. The CDR3 totals 10 residues. Germline loops: CDR1 SQVTM, CDR2 ANQGSEA. V gave up 5 bases and J gave up 1 base, with 2 bases separating them. The CDR3 DNA reads TGCAGCGTTCTCCAAGAGACCCAGTACTTC. It codes for CSVLQETQYF.

This rearrangement joins TRBV3-1 to TRBJ1-5; tentative D call: TRBD1 (6 bases). Trimming took off 3 bases at V and 5 bases at J, with 8 bases between the two ends. The CDR3 has 13 amino acids. The V gene's germline CDR1 is LGHDT and CDR2 YNNKEL (reference sequence). The CDR3 region has the DNA TGTGCCAGCAGCCACAGGGGTGATCAGCCCCAGCATTTT. Translating gives CASSHRGDQPQHF.

Here the CDR3 DNA reads TGTGCCAGCAGCCAACTAGATGCCTCCTACAATGAGCAGTTCTTC. This codes for CASSQLDASYNEQFF. The rearrangement joins TRBV27 to TRBJ2-1; D is possibly TRBD2 (5 bases). Per germline, CDR1 MNHEY and CDR2 SMNVEV (reference sequence). Trimming stripped 6 bases from V and 0 bases from J, with 12 bases between. The CDR3 has 15 amino acids.

On this clonotype: Mismatch with germline at one junction end may stem from a read error. The genes are TRBV20-1 and TRBJ1-5; D unclear. This CDR3 comprises 13 residues. Germline values: CDR1 DFQATT, CDR2 SNEGSKA (reference sequence). CDR3 loop: CSASRGSDQPQHF. Written as DNA, the CDR3 is TGCAGTGCTAGTCGAGGTAGCGATCAGCCCCAGCATTTT.

This sequence joins TRBV19 and TRBJ1-2; D ambiguous. Germline CDR1 reads LNHDA; CDR2 reads SQIVND (reference sequence). V shed 3 bases and J shed 8 bases, with 13 bases lying between them. The CDR3 loop spans 13 amino acids. The CDR3 sequence: CASSINGQRGYTF. The CDR3 coding sequence is TGTGCCAGTAGTATCAACGGCCAACGGGGCTACACCTTC. Filled out from reference TRBV19 and TRBJ1-2, the complete variable domain reads DGGITQSPKYLFRKEGQNVTLSCEQNLNHDAMYWYRQDPGQGLRLIYYSQIVNDFQKGDIAEGYSVSREKKESFPLTVTSAQKNPTAFYLCASSINGQRGYTFGSGTRLTVV.

The J gene is TRBJ2-5, the V gene TRBV20-1; TRBD2 agrees at 8 bases. J was trimmed by 5 bases and V by 4 bases; bases with no gene match: 12. CDR1 and CDR2 from the germline V gene are DFQATT and SNEGSKA (reference sequence). The CDR3 runs to 15 residues. CDR3 region: CSATWTSRSLETQYF. The CDR3 nucleotides read TGCAGTGCTACTTGGACTAGCCGAAGCTTGGAGACCCAGTACTTC.